One and the same sample provided the 16 T cell receptor beta chains below, sequenced in a study of Graves' ophthalmopathy and Graves' hyperthyroidism. RNA transcripts were the template, and TCR beta CDR3 regions were amplified from them. In the first round, RT-PCR was carried out with HTBI primers, and a multiplex PCR formed the second round. TCRdb fed the multiplex PCR reads into MiXCR, producing one record per CDR3 protein. The sample has about 740,000 distinct CDR3 sequences, approximately 40% seen once. The sequencing input was peripheral blood. These TCRs come from an adult man with Graves' ophthalmopathy.

This clonotype has just a few counts. The J gene is TRBJ2-7, the V gene TRBV10-3; maybe TRBD2 (5 bases). V shed 0 bases and J shed 6 bases, with 15 bases lying between them. The germline gives CDR1 ENHRY, CDR2 SYGVKD. This CDR3 region has 15 residues. CDR3 in amino acids: CAISESSMARGEQYF. Written as DNA, the CDR3 is TGTGCCATCAGTGAGTCTAGTATGGCCCGGGGCGAGCAGTACTTC.

Concerning this clonotype: At one end, the junction sequence differs from germline, possibly due to a read error. The V call is TRBV7-6, the J call TRBJ2-7; TRBD1 might be the D (6 bases). CDR3 length: 13 amino acids. Germline-derived CDR1 and CDR2 are SGHVS and FNYEAQ. Here the CDR3 reads CASGRGGSYGQYF. CDR3 coding DNA: TGTGCCAGCGGCAGGGGTGGCTCCTACGGGCAGTACTTC.

The chain links TRBV20-1 to TRBJ1-5; 9 bases map to TRBD1. Germline V gene lookup returns CDR1 DFQATT and CDR2 SNEGSKA (reference sequence). J was trimmed by 11 bases and V by 5 bases; bases with no gene match: 7. This CDR3 contains 12 residues. In DNA, the CDR3 is TGCAGTGCTGACAGGGGGTTAAGGTCCCAGCATTTT. It translates to CSADRGLRSQHF.

The CDR3 reads CSVRDRVFGGSGNTIYF. The CDR3 DNA reads as TGCAGCGTCCGGGACAGGGTTTTTGGGGGCTCTGGAAACACCATATATTTT. This rearrangement joins TRBV29-1 to TRBJ1-3, with 9 bases matching TRBD1. V lost 6 bases and J lost 0; bases outside the gene matches: 12. The CDR3 is 17 amino acids. CDR1 SQVTM and CDR2 ANQGSEA come from the germline V gene.

The chain is built from TRBV7-9 and TRBJ2-3; TRBD2 is a possible D gene (6 bases). V was clipped by 7 bases and J by 5 bases, with 16 bases between them. This CDR3 spans 14 amino acids. CDR1 SEHNR and CDR2 FQNEAQ come from the germline V gene (reference sequence). CDR3 bases: TGTGCCAGCACCGGGGCGGGGTTCGGAGATACGCAGTATTTT. Translation gives CASTGAGFGDTQYF.

The chain links TRBV12-3 or TRBV12-4 to TRBJ1-4; a possible D gene is TRBD1 (6 bases). The CDR3 covers 14 residues. V was clipped by 5 bases and J by 5 bases, with 12 bases between them. CDR3 coding DNA: TGTGCCAGCAGTCACCGGGACACCAATGAAAAACTGTTTTTT. This codes for CASSHRDTNEKLFF.

This clonotype has a count of ten or more. The chain is built from TRBV19 and TRBJ1-5; TRBD1 is a possible D gene (6 bases). The CDR3 is 17 amino acids. Trimming pared 4 bases from V and 3 bases from J, leaving 19 bases between. Germline CDR1 reads LNHDA; CDR2 reads SQIVND (reference sequence). CDR3 nucleotides: TGTGCCAGTAGTACGCCTCAGGGGAAAAGGGTCAATCAGCCCCAGCATTTT. It yields the protein CASSTPQGKRVNQPQHF.

The chain is built from TRBV6-5 and TRBJ1-3; D remains unclear. The CDR3 is 14 residues long. Trimming removed 6 bases from V and 3 bases from J, with 12 bases in between. Germline CDR1 and CDR2: MNHEY and SVGAGI. The CDR3 sequence: CASSPDSFGNTIYF. CDR3 bases: TGTGCCAGCAGCCCGGATTCCTTTGGAAACACCATATATTTT.

The chain has TRBV2 and TRBJ1-6; TRBD1 aligns across 7 bases. CDR1 SNHLY and CDR2 FYNNEI come from the germline V gene. The CDR3 totals 13 residues. V shed 11 bases and J 7 bases; nucleotides not matched to a gene: 8. CDR3 in DNA: TGTGCCGTCCGGGACAGTAGAAATTCACCCCTCCACTTT. Translating gives CAVRDSRNSPLHF.

This clonotype has only a few counts. The gene calls are TRBV7-9 and TRBJ1-1; D is unclear. From germline, CDR1 is SEHNR and CDR2 FQNEAQ (reference sequence). The V end lost 6 bases, the J end lost 4 bases, and 27 bases lay between the germline ends. The CDR3 has 18 amino acids. CDR3 residues: CASSNAGRSGRASTEAFF. CDR3 nucleotides: TGTGCCAGCAGTAATGCCGGACGCTCGGGAAGAGCGAGCACTGAAGCTTTCTTT.

The chain is built from TRBV10-3 and TRBJ2-7, with TRBD1 identical over 9 bases. Germline CDR1 ENHRY, CDR2 SYGVKD. The CDR3 totals 16 residues. J gave up 2 bases and V 3 bases, and 8 bases lay outside the gene matches. The CDR3, as DNA: TGTGCCATCAGTGACCGTCGAGGGGACAGGGCCTACGAGCAGTACTTC. Amino acids: CAISDRRGDRAYEQYF.

The chain carries TRBV9 and TRBJ2-3; 8 bases fit TRBD1. Germline V gene sequence: CDR1 SGDLS, CDR2 YYNGEE. This CDR3 is built from 16 residues. J lost 1 base, V lost 3 bases, and 7 bases had no gene match. This CDR3 reads CASSARQGSGTDTQYF. DNA of the CDR3: TGTGCCAGCAGCGCGCGACAGGGGTCCGGCACAGATACGCAGTATTTT.

The chain has TRBV5-1 and TRBJ2-7, with D perhaps TRBD2 (6 bases). The CDR3 is 16 residues long. Germline-derived CDR1 and CDR2 are SGHRS and YFSETQ. With 4 bases removed from V and 0 bases from J, the gap between germline ends came to 17 bases. As DNA, the CDR3 is TGCGCCAGCAGCCAAAGATCGCGGGGAAGCTCCTACGAGCAGTACTTC. Its protein product is CASSQRSRGSSYEQYF.

At least ten counts were recorded for this clonotype. The gene calls are TRBV29-1 and TRBJ2-7, with TRBD1 matching over 7 bases. Germline V CDR1 and CDR2: SQVTM, ANQGSEA. CDR3 length equals 14 residues. The trim removed 8 bases at V and 0 bases at J, leaving 10 bases unmatched. The CDR3 DNA sequence: TGCAGCTTCTCACGACAGGGTAGCTCCTACGAGCAGTACTTC. Its protein product is CSFSRQGSSYEQYF.

A single count supports this clonotype. A clone one base away is much larger, so this may be a read error. This CDR3 is missing its conserved last phenylalanine or tryptophan, likely due to a read error. V is TRBV19 and J is TRBJ2-7; D remains unclear. The CDR3 contains 10 residues. Trimming removed 11 bases at V and 6 bases at J, with 11 bases between. Germline CDR1 is LNHDA and CDR2 is SQIVND (reference sequence). CDR3 nucleotides: TGTGCCCAAGAAATGGGCGAGCAGTACCTC. It specifies CAQEMGEQYL.

In this sample, this clonotype turned up a few times. The chain recombines TRBV19 with TRBJ1-1; perhaps TRBD1 as D (5 bases). V lost 2 bases to trimming and J lost 4 bases, with 14 bases between them. The CDR3 totals 15 residues. CDR1 LNHDA and CDR2 SQIVND come from the germline V gene (reference sequence). CDR3 sequence reads: CASSIRGRGPTEAFF. For the CDR3, the DNA is TGTGCCAGTAGTATACGGGGGAGGGGTCCCACTGAAGCTTTCTTT.